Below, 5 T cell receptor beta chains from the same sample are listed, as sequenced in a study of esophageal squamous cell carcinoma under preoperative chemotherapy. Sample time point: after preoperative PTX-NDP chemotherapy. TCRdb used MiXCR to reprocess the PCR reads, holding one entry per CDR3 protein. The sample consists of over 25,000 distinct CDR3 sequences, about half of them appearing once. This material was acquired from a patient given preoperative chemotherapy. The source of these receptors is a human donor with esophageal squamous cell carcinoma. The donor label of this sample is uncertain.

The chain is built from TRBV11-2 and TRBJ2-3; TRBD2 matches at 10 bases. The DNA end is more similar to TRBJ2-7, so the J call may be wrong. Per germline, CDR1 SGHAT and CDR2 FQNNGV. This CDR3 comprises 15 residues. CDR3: CGRGLGAGGPDTQYF. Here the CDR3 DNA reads TGTGGCAGGGGCTTAGGAGCGGGGGGGCCAGATACGCAGTACTTC.

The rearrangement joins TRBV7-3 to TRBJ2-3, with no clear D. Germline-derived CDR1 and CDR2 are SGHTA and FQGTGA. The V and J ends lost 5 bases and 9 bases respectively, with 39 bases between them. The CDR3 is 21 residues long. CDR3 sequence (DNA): TGTGCCAGCAGCCCCCTATCGGCCCTTAAACAGCAGGCGGTCGGCACCGGGACGCAGTATTTT. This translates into CASSPLSALKQQAVGTGTQYF.

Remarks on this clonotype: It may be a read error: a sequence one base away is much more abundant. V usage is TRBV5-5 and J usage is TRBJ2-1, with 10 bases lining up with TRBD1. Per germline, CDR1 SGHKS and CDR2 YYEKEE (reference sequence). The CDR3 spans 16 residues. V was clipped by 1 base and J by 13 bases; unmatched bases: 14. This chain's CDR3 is CASSLIGDRGRETQFF. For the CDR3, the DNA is TGTGCCAGCAGCTTGATAGGAGACAGGGGGCGAGAGACCCAGTTCTTC.

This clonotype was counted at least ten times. The CDR3, as DNA: TGTGCCAGCAGTGGACAGGTAGTCGGGCTCTATGGCTACACCTTC. This encodes CASSGQVVGLYGYTF. This chain connects TRBV6-1 to TRBJ1-2, with D possibly being TRBD1 (6 bases). Trimming took 4 bases from V and 4 from J, leaving 16 bases between them. CDR3 length: 15 amino acids. Germline V CDR1 and CDR2: MNHNS, SASEGT.

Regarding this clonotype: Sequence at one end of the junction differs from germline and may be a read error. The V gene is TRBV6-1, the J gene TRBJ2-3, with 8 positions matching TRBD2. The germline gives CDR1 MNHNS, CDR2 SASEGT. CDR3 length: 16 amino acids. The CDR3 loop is CASGGHGGGGAETQYF. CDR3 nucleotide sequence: TGTGCCAGCGGGGGGCACGGGGGGGGCGGCGCAGAGACCCAGTATTTC.